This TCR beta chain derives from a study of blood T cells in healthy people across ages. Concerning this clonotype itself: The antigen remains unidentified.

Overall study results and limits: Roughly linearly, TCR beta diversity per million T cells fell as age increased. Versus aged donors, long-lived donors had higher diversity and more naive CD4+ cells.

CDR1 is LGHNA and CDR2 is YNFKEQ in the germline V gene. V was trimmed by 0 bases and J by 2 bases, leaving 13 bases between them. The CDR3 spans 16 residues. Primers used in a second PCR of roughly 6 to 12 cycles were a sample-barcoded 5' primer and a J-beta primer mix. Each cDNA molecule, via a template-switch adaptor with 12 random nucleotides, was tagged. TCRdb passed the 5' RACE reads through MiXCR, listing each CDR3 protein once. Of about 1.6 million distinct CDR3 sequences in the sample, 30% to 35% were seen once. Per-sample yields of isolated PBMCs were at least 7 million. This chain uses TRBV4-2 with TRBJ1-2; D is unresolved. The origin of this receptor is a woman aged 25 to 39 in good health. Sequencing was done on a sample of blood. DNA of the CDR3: TGTGCCAGCAGCCAAGATGATCAGGTCCCCAACTATGGCTACACCTTC. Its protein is CASSQDDQVPNYGYTF.